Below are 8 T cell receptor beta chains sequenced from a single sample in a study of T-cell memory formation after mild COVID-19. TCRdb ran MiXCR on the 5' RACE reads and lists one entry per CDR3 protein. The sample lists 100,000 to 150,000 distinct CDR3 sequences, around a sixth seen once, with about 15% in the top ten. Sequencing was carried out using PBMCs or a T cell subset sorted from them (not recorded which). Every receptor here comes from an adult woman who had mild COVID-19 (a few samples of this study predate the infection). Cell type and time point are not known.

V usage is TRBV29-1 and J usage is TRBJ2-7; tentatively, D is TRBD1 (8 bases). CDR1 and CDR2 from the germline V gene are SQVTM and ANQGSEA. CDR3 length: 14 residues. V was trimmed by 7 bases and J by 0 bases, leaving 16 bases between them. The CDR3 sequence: CSAVTGDYSYEQYF. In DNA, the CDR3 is TGCAGCGCAGTGACAGGGGACTACTCCTACGAGCAGTACTTC.

The CDR3, as DNA: TGTGCCAGCAGCCCGTCTAGCGGGGCTTACAATGAGCAGTTCTTC. It yields the protein CASSPSSGAYNEQFF. V is TRBV11-2 and J is TRBJ2-1; 9 bases match TRBD2. CDR1 is SGHAT and CDR2 is FQNNGV in the germline V gene. Unmatched junction bases numbered 6, after V lost 5 bases and J lost 4 bases. The CDR3 runs to 15 residues.

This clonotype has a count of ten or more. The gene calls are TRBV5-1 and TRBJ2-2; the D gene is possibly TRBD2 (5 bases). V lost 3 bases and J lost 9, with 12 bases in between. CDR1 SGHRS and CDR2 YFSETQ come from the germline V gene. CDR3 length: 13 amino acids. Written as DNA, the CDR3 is TGCGCCAGCAGCTACAACGCGGGCAGGGAGCTGTTTTTT. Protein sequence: CASSYNAGRELFF.

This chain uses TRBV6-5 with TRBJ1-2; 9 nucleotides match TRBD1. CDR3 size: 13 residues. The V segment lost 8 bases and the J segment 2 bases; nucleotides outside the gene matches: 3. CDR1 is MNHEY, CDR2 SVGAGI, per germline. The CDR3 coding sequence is TGTGCCAGCGGGACAGGGAGCAACTATGGCTACACCTTC. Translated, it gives CASGTGSNYGYTF.

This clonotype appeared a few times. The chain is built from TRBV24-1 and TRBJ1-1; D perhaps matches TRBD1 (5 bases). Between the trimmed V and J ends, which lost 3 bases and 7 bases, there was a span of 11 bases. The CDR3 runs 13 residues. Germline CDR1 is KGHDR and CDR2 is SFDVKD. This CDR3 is CATSDPRVDEAFF. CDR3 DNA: TGTGCCACCAGTGATCCCAGGGTGGATGAAGCTTTCTTT.

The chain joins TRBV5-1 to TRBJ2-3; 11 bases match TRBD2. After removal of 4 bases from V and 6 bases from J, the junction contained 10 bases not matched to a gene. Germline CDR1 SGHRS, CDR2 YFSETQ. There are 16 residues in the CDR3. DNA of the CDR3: TGCGCCAGCAGCCCTCTGGGGCTAGCGGGGGGTGATACGCAGTATTTT. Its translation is CASSPLGLAGGDTQYF.

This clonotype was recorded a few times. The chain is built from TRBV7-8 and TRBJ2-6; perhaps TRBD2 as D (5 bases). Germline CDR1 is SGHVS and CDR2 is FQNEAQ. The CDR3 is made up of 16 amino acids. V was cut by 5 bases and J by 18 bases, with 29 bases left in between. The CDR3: CASSTMGWETASSKTF. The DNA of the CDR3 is TGTGCCAGCAGCACAATGGGGTGGGAGACGGCCAGCTCCAAGACTTTC. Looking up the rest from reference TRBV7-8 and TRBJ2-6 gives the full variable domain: GAGVSQSPRYKVAKRGQDVALRCDPISGHVSLFWYQQALGQGPEFLTYFQNEAQLDKSGLPSDRFFAERPEGSVSTLKIQRTQQEDSAVYLCASSTMGWETASSKTFGAGSRLTVL.

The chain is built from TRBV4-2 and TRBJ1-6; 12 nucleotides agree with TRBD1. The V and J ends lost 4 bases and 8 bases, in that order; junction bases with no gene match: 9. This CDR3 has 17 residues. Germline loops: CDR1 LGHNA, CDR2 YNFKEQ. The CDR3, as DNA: TGTGCCAGCAGCCGAGAAGGGACAGGGGGCGCATATTCACCCCTCCACTTT. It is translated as CASSREGTGGAYSPLHF.